Below, 29 T cell receptor beta chains from the same sample are listed, as sequenced in a study of cytomegalovirus exposure and HLA in healthy donors. The PCR was carried out with 60 Vbeta primers and 13 Jbeta primers. Generated by immunoSEQ multiplex PCR, the TCRdb table keeps only in-frame clones and is missing some. Seen here are about 140,000 clones, 82% observed once, and the top ten hold around 2%. The material sequenced was PBMCs. The receptor source for this set is a woman in her forties in good health and CMV-seronegative.

This clone was recorded a few times. J is TRBJ2-1 and V is TRBV5-4, with TRBD2 identical over 13 bases. The CDR3 is 13 residues long. Germline lookup yields CDR1 SGHNT and CDR2 YYREEE (reference sequence). The junction had 8 bases not matched to a gene; V was cut back by 4 bases and J by 16 bases. The CDR3 DNA follows: TGTGCCAGCAGCGGGACTAGCGGGGCCTCTTTTTTCTTC. It is translated as CASSGTSGASFFF.

The CDR3 is CASSQSPEKLFF. CDR3 DNA: TGTGCCAGCAGCCAGTCCCCGGAAAAACTGTTTTTT. The rearrangement uses TRBV7-2 and TRBJ1-4; D is ambiguous. CDR1 and CDR2 from the germline V gene are SGHTA and FQGNSA. This CDR3 contains 12 residues. V was shortened by 5 bases and J by 8 bases, with 9 bases between the two germline ends.

This clone was found once. The V call is TRBV5-1, the J call TRBJ2-6; D unclear. The V end was cut by 3 bases, the J end by 0 bases, with 7 bases between. The V gene's germline CDR1 is SGHRS and CDR2 YFSETQ. This CDR3 comprises 15 residues. The CDR3 sequence: CASSSQSSGANVLTF. In nucleotides, the CDR3 is TGCGCCAGCAGCTCACAGAGCTCTGGGGCCAACGTCCTGACTTTC.

The rearrangement links TRBV28 to TRBJ1-6; D might be TRBD1 (5 bases). Germline assignment: CDR1 MDHEN and CDR2 SYDVKM. CDR3 length: 12 amino acids. Trimming took off 7 bases at V and 7 bases at J, with 8 bases between the two ends. This chain's CDR3 is CASKGLNSPLHF. The CDR3 DNA reads TGTGCCAGCAAGGGGTTGAATTCACCCCTCCACTTT.

This sequence joins TRBV10-1 and TRBJ2-3, with 9 bases matching TRBD2. Germline trimming cut 0 bases from V and 4 bases from J; bases unmatched to any gene: 2. The germline V gene encodes CDR1 WNHNN and CDR2 SYGVQD (reference sequence). CDR3 length: 15 amino acids. This CDR3 is CASSESSGSADTQYF. The CDR3 DNA is TGCGCCAGCAGTGAGTCTAGCGGGAGCGCAGATACGCAGTATTTT.

The rearrangement uses TRBV4-3 and TRBJ1-2; D remains unclear. CDR1 and CDR2 from the germline V gene are LGHNA and YSLEER. V was shortened by 1 base and J by 2 bases, with 11 bases between the two germline ends. The CDR3 extends over 15 amino acids. This CDR3 reads CASSQAPRFNYGYTF. For the CDR3, the DNA is TGCGCCAGCAGCCAAGCTCCCAGATTCAACTATGGCTACACCTTC.

CDR3 nucleotide sequence: TGTGCCAGCAGCTTGCCTCCGGGACAGGGATCCTGGGGGTTCAATGAGCAGTTCTTC. Its protein product is CASSLPPGQGSWGFNEQFF. V gene TRBV5-6 combines with J gene TRBJ2-1, with 9 positions matching TRBD1. The J segment lost 6 bases and the V segment lost 1 base, leaving 17 bases of the junction unmatched. Germline assignment: CDR1 SGHDT and CDR2 YYEEEE. The CDR3 sequence is 19 residues long. The whole variable domain, filled in from reference TRBV5-6 and TRBJ2-1, reads DAGVTQSPTHLIKTRGQQVTLRCSPKSGHDTVSWYQQALGQGPQFIFQYYEEEERQRGNFPDRFSGHQFPNYSSELNVNALLLGDSALYLCASSLPPGQGSWGFNEQFFGPGTRLTVL.

Remarks on this clone: The junction differs from germline at one of its ends, possibly a read error. The V and J genes are TRBV27 and TRBJ2-1; D is possibly TRBD1 (6 bases). Germline loops: CDR1 MNHEY, CDR2 SMNVEV (reference sequence). The length of the CDR3 is 13 residues. The DNA of the CDR3 is TGTGCCAGCTCCGGACAGTCTGTCGATGAGCAGCTCTTC. Protein product: CASSGQSVDEQLF.

The chain combines TRBV7-2 with TRBJ2-3; 11 bases are a match to TRBD2. CDR1 and CDR2 from the germline V gene are SGHTA and FQGNSA. This CDR3 is built from 16 residues. Germline trimming cut 1 base from V and 4 bases from J; bases unmatched to any gene: 4. The DNA for the CDR3 is TGTGCCAGCAGCTTAGTTAGCGGGAGGGCCGCAGATACGCAGTATTTT. It encodes CASSLVSGRAADTQYF.

The gene calls are TRBV7-6 and TRBJ2-1; D may be TRBD2 (5 bases). V lost 1 base, J lost 4 bases, and 14 bases lay in between. The CDR3 totals 16 residues. Per germline, CDR1 SGHVS and CDR2 FNYEAQ. The CDR3 DNA is TGTGCCAGCAGCTTAGTAGGAGACCAGCGGTACAATGAGCAGTTCTTC. It yields the protein CASSLVGDQRYNEQFF.

The chain joins TRBV10-3 to TRBJ1-2, with D tentatively TRBD1 (6 bases). Germline values: CDR1 ENHRY, CDR2 SYGVKD. V gave up 2 bases and J gave up 6 bases, with 13 bases separating them. The CDR3 covers 14 residues. CDR3 nucleotides: TGTGCCATCAGTGAGGTGGGCAGGGGACATGGCTACACCTTC. Its protein is CAISEVGRGHGYTF.

This sequence joins TRBV7-4 and TRBJ1-5, with D possibly TRBD1 on 6 matching bases. This CDR3 contains 15 residues. V lost 5 bases and J 8 bases, leaving 19 bases between the germline ends. Germline V gene data show CDR1 as SGHVT and CDR2 as SQSDAQ. CDR3 sequence: CASSRYYRDKKPQHF. The CDR3 DNA is TGTGCCAGCAGCAGGTACTACAGGGATAAGAAGCCCCAGCATTTT.

The chain has TRBV28 and TRBJ1-2; possibly TRBD1 for D (5 bases). This CDR3 has 14 residues. Trimming pared 8 bases from V and 6 bases from J, leaving 19 bases between. The germline CDR1 and CDR2 sequences are MDHEN and SYDVKM. The CDR3 DNA sequence: TGTGCCAGCCTCGAAACCCAGGGCTGGCATGGCTACACCTTC. This codes for CASLETQGWHGYTF.

This chain links TRBV9 with TRBJ2-7, with 7 nucleotides matching TRBD2. Trimming at V came to 3 bases and at J to 4 bases, leaving 7 bases not matched to a gene. Germline V gives CDR1 SGDLS, CDR2 YYNGEE. The CDR3 runs to 14 residues. CDR3 nucleotides: TGTGCCAGCAGCGAGAGGGACTATAGTTACGAGCAGTACTTC. Translating gives CASSERDYSYEQYF.

This sequence joins TRBV28 and TRBJ1-5, with 7 positions matching TRBD1. This CDR3 spans 15 amino acids. Trimming took 5 bases from V and 7 from J; bases not matched to a gene: 11. The germline V gene encodes CDR1 MDHEN and CDR2 SYDVKM. CDR3 DNA sequence: TGTGCCAGCAGTCCCCTAGACAGGGAGGACCAGCCCCAGCATTTT. It yields the protein CASSPLDREDQPQHF.

The CDR3 sequence: CASSSSGVRFRETQYF. Written as DNA, the CDR3 is TGTGCCAGCAGCTCTAGCGGGGTCCGGTTTCGTGAGACCCAGTACTTC. The chain recombines TRBV28 with TRBJ2-5, with 9 bases lining up with TRBD2. With 6 bases clipped from V and 5 bases from J, the junction kept 13 bases outside the gene matches. CDR1 is MDHEN and CDR2 is SYDVKM in the germline V gene. The CDR3 loop spans 16 amino acids.

V usage is TRBV5-1 and J usage is TRBJ2-7; D call uncertain. The length of the CDR3 is 13 residues. Trimming pared 0 bases from V and 5 bases from J, leaving 9 bases between. The germline CDR1 and CDR2 sequences are SGHRS and YFSETQ. CDR3 DNA sequence: TGCGCCAGCAGCTTGGGTCCGGCGGACGAGCAGTACTTC. Protein: CASSLGPADEQYF.

The chain recombines TRBV5-1 with TRBJ2-1; 9 nucleotides align to TRBD2. Germline lookup yields CDR1 SGHRS and CDR2 YFSETQ. V trimming: 2 bases; J trimming: 6 bases; junction bases outside the gene matches: 6. This CDR3 is built from 15 residues. In DNA, the CDR3 is TGCGCCAGCAGCTTAATCCCGGGACTAGCCAATGAGCAGTTCTTC. Its protein is CASSLIPGLANEQFF.

The sample holds a few counts of this clone. The V and J genes are TRBV15 and TRBJ2-3; D possibly corresponds to TRBD2 (5 bases). The V and J ends lost 0 bases and 6 bases respectively, with 13 bases between them. The germline CDR1 and CDR2 sequences are LNHNV and YYDKDF (reference sequence). The CDR3 covers 15 residues. The CDR3 here is CATSRESGLGDTQYF. As DNA, the CDR3 is TGTGCCACCAGCAGAGAAAGCGGCTTGGGGGATACGCAGTATTTT.

The chain joins TRBV25-1 to TRBJ1-1; 8 nucleotides agree with TRBD1. The V gene end was trimmed by 4 bases and the J gene end by 7 bases; junction bases not matched to a gene: 5. The length of the CDR3 is 13 residues. Germline values: CDR1 MGHDK, CDR2 SYGVNS. The CDR3 sequence is CASSGTGHIEAFF. In nucleotides, the CDR3 is TGTGCCAGCAGTGGGACAGGGCACATTGAAGCTTTCTTT.

The rearrangement joins TRBV7-3 to TRBJ2-1, with 9 bases aligning to TRBD2. CDR1 is SGHTA and CDR2 is FQGTGA in the germline V gene. Germline trimming cut 5 bases from V and 1 base from J; bases unmatched to any gene: 3. This CDR3 has 15 amino acids. The CDR3 DNA reads TGTGCCAGCAGCGTAGCGGGAGAGTCCTACAATGAGCAGTTCTTC. This sequence encodes CASSVAGESYNEQFF.

This clone was seen more than once but under ten times. The rearrangement uses TRBV19 and TRBJ2-6; D remains ambiguous. With 7 bases removed from V and 1 base from J, the gap between germline ends came to 8 bases. Germline V gives CDR1 LNHDA, CDR2 SQIVND (reference sequence). The CDR3 totals 14 residues. The CDR3 loop is CASILRSGANVLTF. CDR3 bases: TGTGCCAGTATACTCCGGTCTGGGGCCAACGTCCTGACTTTC.

The rearrangement joins TRBV28 to TRBJ2-7, with D perhaps matching TRBD1 (6 bases). The CDR3 sequence is 14 residues long. V gave up 3 bases and J gave up 7 bases, with 16 bases separating them. Germline CDR1 reads MDHEN; CDR2 reads SYDVKM. CDR3 loop: CASSFWDTPREQYF. The DNA of the CDR3 is TGTGCCAGCAGTTTCTGGGACACCCCTCGGGAGCAGTACTTC.

The chain employs TRBV7-8 and TRBJ2-1; 9 bases match TRBD2. The germline V gene encodes CDR1 SGHVS and CDR2 FQNEAQ. Unmatched junction bases numbered 5, after V lost 4 bases and J lost 4 bases. The CDR3 contains 15 residues. In nucleotides, the CDR3 is TGTGCCAGCAGCTCTCTAGCGGGACGTTACAATGAGCAGTTCTTC. It yields the protein CASSSLAGRYNEQFF.

V gene TRBV29-1 combines with J gene TRBJ1-5; tentatively, D is TRBD1 (6 bases). Trimming took 6 bases from V and 6 from J, leaving 18 bases between them. Per germline, CDR1 SQVTM and CDR2 ANQGSEA. The CDR3 has 14 amino acids. The CDR3 DNA reads as TGCAGCGTCTCAGCAGGGGTTCGGGGTCAGCCCCAGCATTTT. Encoded protein: CSVSAGVRGQPQHF.

This sequence joins TRBV5-4 and TRBJ1-3; no clear D. Per germline, CDR1 SGHNT and CDR2 YYREEE (reference sequence). CDR3 size: 13 residues. The ends were cut back, 4 bases at V and 4 bases at J, with 9 bases in the middle. In nucleotides, the CDR3 is TGTGCCAGCAGCCGGGATAGCGGAAACACCATATATTTT. Protein: CASSRDSGNTIYF.

This rearrangement joins TRBV5-1 to TRBJ2-1; 12 bases map to TRBD2. The trim removed 1 base at V and 7 bases at J, leaving 6 bases unmatched. The germline gives CDR1 SGHRS, CDR2 YFSETQ. This CDR3 comprises 16 residues. This chain's CDR3 is CASSLQTSGGSNEQFF. In DNA, the CDR3 is TGCGCCAGCAGCTTGCAGACTAGCGGGGGAAGTAATGAGCAGTTCTTC.

The chain uses TRBV18 and TRBJ1-5, with D maybe TRBD1 (6 bases). Germline lookup yields CDR1 KGHSH and CDR2 LQKENI. This CDR3 has 15 residues. Trimming removed 2 bases at V and 4 bases at J, with 12 bases between. The CDR3 region has the DNA TGTGCCAGCTCACCAAGGAGAGACAGGAATCAGCCCCAGCATTTT. Protein sequence: CASSPRRDRNQPQHF. Drawing the rest from reference TRBV18 and TRBJ1-5, the complete variable domain is NAGVMQNPRHLVRRRGQEARLRCSPMKGHSHVYWYRQLPEEGLKFMVYLQKENIIDESGMPKERFSAEFPKEGPSILRIQQVVRGDSAAYFCASSPRRDRNQPQHFGDGTRLSIL.

Here the CDR3 DNA reads TGTGCCAGTAGTAAGCTTACTAGCGGGCGAGTCACAGATACGCAGTATTTT. Translating gives CASSKLTSGRVTDTQYF. This chain links TRBV19 with TRBJ2-3; 9 bases match TRBD2. J lost 2 bases, V lost 4 bases, and 10 bases had no gene match. The germline V gene has CDR1 LNHDA and CDR2 SQIVND (reference sequence). The CDR3 totals 17 residues.